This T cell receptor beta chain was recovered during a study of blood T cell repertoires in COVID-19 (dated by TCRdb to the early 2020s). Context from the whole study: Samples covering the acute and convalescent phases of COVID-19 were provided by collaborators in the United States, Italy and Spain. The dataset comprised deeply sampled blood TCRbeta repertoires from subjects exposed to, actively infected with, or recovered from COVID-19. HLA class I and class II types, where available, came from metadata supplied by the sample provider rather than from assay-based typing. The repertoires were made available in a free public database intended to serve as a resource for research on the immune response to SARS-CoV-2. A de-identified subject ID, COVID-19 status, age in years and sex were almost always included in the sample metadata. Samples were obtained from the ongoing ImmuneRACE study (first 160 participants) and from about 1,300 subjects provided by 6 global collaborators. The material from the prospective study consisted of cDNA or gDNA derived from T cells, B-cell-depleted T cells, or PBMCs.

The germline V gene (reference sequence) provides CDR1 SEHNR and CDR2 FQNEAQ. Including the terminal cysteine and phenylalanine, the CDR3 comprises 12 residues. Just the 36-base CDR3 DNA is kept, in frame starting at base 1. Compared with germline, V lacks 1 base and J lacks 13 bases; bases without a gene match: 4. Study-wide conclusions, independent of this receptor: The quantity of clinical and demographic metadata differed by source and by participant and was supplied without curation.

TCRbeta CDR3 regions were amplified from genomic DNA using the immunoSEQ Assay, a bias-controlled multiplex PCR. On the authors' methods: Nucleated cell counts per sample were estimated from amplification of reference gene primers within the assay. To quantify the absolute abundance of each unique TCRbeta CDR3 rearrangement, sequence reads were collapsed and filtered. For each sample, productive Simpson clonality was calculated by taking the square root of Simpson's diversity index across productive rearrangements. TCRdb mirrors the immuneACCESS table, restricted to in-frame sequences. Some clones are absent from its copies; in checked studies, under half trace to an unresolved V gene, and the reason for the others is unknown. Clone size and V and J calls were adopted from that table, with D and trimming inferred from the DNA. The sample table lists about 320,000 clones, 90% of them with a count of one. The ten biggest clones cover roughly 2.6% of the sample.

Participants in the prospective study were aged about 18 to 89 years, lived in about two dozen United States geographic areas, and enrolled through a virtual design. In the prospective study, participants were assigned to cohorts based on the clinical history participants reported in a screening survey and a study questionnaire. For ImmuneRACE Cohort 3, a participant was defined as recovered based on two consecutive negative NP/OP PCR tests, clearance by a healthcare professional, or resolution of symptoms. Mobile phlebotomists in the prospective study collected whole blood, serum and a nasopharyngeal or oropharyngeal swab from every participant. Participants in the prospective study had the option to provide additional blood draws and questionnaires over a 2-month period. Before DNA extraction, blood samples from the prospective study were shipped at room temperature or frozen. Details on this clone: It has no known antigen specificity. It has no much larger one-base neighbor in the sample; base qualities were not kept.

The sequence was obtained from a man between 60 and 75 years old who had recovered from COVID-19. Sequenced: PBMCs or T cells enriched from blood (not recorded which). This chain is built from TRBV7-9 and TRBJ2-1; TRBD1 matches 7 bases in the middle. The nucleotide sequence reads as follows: TGTGCCAGCAGCTTAGGAGACAGGGTACAGTTCTTC. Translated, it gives CASSLGDRVQFF.